The entry below describes one T cell receptor beta chain. This clone was seen only once. The clone's antigen remains unknown. No per-base quality is available; no much larger clone lies one base away. TCRbeta CDR3 regions were amplified from genomic DNA using the immunoSEQ Assay, a bias-controlled multiplex PCR. The authors' pipeline ran thus. The number of nucleated cells in each sample was estimated from the amplification of reference gene primers within the assay. To quantify the absolute abundance of each unique TCRbeta CDR3 rearrangement, sequence reads were collapsed and filtered. For each sample, productive Simpson clonality was calculated as the square root of Simpson's diversity index across productive rearrangements. TCRdb stores this immuneACCESS table with in-frame sequences only. Part of the clones is absent; in the studies checked, under half of the shortfall reflects unresolved V genes, and no reason is known for the rest. V, J and clone size were drawn from that table, and D and trimming were deduced from the DNA. In all, the sample holds 90,000 to 120,000 clones, and about 90% of those were seen once. The ten largest clones take up 1% to 1.5% of the sample.

This sample was included in a study of blood T cell repertoires in COVID-19 (dated by TCRdb to the early 2020s). Regarding the complete study: Collaborator samples came from the United States, Italy and Spain and covered acute and convalescent phases of COVID-19. Samples were obtained from the ongoing ImmuneRACE study (first 160 participants) and from 1,000 to 1,500 subjects provided by 6 global collaborators. Where available, HLA class I and class II types were taken from metadata supplied by the sample provider and were not determined by assay-based typing. The material from the prospective study consisted of cDNA or gDNA derived from T cells, B-cell-depleted T cells, or PBMCs. The dataset comprised deeply sampled blood TCRbeta repertoires from subjects exposed to, actively infected with, or recovered from COVID-19. The repertoires were released in a freely available public database intended as a resource for research on the immune response to SARS-CoV-2. Sample metadata almost always included a de-identified subject ID, COVID-19 status, age in years and sex. The paper as a whole reports these results and caveats: Clinical and demographic metadata were provided uncurated, with the amount varying by source and participant.

Each collaborating institution followed its own protocols to collect whole blood in K2EDTA tubes. For TCRbeta analysis, collaborators shipped samples in one of three forms: frozen whole blood, isolated PBMCs, or DNA extracted from either of those sample types. The germline V gene (reference sequence) specifies DFQATT as CDR1 and SNEGSKA as CDR2. The CDR3 holds 11 amino acids from the cysteine to the phenylalanine. CDR3 DNA only is kept here, 33 bases in frame from base 1. V is cut by 7 bases and J by 3 bases, and the space between the germline ends is 7 bases. The sequencing sample was made of peripheral blood. The chain joins TRBV20-1 to TRBJ1-3; matching of 5 bases hints at TRBD1 as the D gene. This receptor was taken from a woman aged 25 to 39 with acute or convalescent COVID-19. CDR3 loop: CSGQYGNTIYF. The bases are TGCAGTGGACAGTATGGAAACACCATATATTTT.